This T cell receptor beta chain was recorded in a study of T cells in localized non-small cell lung cancer. Study-level results: Higher adjacent-lung clonality was associated with shorter survival. Adjacent lung tissue had a median roughly 52 of the top 100 clones found in the tumor. Clonality peaked in uninvolved adjacent lung rather than tumor. Investigators sequenced only a single tumor region, leaving heterogeneity possible.

After removal of 5 bases from V and 4 bases from J, the junction contained 12 bases not matched to a gene. Looked up from germline, CDR1 is SGHVS and CDR2 is FQNEAQ. The length of the CDR3 is 18 residues. Sequenced by immunoSEQ multiplex PCR; TCRdb stores in-frame clones only, minus some. The sample carries about 72,000 clones, roughly 81% recorded once. Concerning this clone: Its antigen is currently unknown.

The material was peripheral blood, obtained before any cancer treatment. This receptor was identified in a female donor older than 55 with stage I lung adenocarcinoma. The chain uses TRBV7-8 and TRBJ1-5, with 12 bases identical to TRBD1. The CDR3 reads CASSHGFRDRGRNQPQHF. The CDR3 coding sequence is TGTGCCAGCAGCCACGGCTTCCGGGACAGGGGGCGGAATCAGCCCCAGCATTTT.